This T cell receptor beta chain was documented in a study of blood T cell repertoires in COVID-19. Some clones are missing from TCRdb's copy, which holds only in-frame ones; the method was immunoSEQ multiplex PCR. The sample lists about 55,000 clones, over 75% seen once, with under 15% in the top ten. This clone has only a few counts. Germline V gene sequence: CDR1 LGHNA, CDR2 YSLEER. V lost 0 bases, J lost 4 bases, and 4 bases lay in between. The CDR3 is 13 residues long. Sequences were obtained from peripheral blood. The receptor was derived from a human donor with active COVID-19. The donor label of this sample is uncertain. V is TRBV4-3 and J is TRBJ1-5; unclear D gene. CDR3 sequence: CASSQDQNQPQHF. CDR3 bases: TGCGCCAGCAGCCAAGATCAGAATCAGCCCCAGCATTTT.